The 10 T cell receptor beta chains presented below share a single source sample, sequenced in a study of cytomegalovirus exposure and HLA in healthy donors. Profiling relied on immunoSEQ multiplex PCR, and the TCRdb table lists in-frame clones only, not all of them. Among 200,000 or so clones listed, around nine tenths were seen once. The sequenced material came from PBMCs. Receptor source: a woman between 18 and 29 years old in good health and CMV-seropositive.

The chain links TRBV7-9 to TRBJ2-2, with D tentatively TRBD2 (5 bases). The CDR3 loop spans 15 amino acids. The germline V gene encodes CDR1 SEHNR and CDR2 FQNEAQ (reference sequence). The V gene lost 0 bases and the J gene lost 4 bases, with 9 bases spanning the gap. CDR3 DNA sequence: TGTGCCAGCAGCTTAGCGGGAGATGGCACCGGGGAGCTGTTTTTT. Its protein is CASSLAGDGTGELFF.

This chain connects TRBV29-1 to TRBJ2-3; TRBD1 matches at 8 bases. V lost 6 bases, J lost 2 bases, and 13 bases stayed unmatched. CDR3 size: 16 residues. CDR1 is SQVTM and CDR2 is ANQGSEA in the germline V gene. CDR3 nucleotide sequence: TGCAGCGTCTCATCCGGGACAGGTGTCATCACAGATACGCAGTATTTT. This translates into CSVSSGTGVITDTQYF.

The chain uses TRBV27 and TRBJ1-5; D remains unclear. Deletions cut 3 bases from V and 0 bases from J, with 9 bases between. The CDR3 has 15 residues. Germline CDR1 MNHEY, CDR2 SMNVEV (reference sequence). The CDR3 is CASSLTPYSNQPQHF. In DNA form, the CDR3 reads TGTGCCAGCAGTTTGACACCTTATAGCAATCAGCCCCAGCATTTT.

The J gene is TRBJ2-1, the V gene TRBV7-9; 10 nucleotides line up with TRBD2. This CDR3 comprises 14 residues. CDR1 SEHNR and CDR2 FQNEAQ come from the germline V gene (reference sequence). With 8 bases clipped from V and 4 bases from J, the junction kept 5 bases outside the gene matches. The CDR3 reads CASCRTSGYNEQFF. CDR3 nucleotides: TGTGCCAGCTGTCGGACTAGCGGATACAATGAGCAGTTCTTC. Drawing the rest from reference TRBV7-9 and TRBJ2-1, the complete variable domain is DTGVSQNPRHKITKRGQNVTFRCDPISEHNRLYWYRQTLGQGPEFLTYFQNEAQLEKSRLLSDRFSAERPKGSFSTLEIQRTEQGDSAMYLCASCRTSGYNEQFFGPGTRLTVL.

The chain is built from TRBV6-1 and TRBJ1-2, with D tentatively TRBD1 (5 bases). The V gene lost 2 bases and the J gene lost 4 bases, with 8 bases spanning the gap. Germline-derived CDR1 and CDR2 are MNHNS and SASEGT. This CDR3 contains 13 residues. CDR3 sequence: CASSERGPYGYTF. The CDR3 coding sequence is TGTGCCAGCAGTGAAAGGGGTCCCTATGGCTACACCTTC.

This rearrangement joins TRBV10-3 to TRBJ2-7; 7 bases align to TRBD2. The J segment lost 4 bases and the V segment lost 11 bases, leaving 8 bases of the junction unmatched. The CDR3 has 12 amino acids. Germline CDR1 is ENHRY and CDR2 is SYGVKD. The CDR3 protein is CAARREGYEQYF. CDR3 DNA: TGTGCCGCCCGCAGGGAGGGGTACGAGCAGTACTTC.

The CDR3 region has the DNA TGTGCCAGCAGTTCGGAGGGACGCAGCTCCTACAATGAGCAGTTCTTC. Amino acids: CASSSEGRSSYNEQFF. The V call is TRBV5-5, the J call TRBJ2-1; perhaps TRBD2 as D (6 bases). Germline assignment: CDR1 SGHKS and CDR2 YYEKEE (reference sequence). The CDR3 covers 16 residues. V lost 5 bases and J 0 bases, leaving 15 bases between the germline ends. Full variable domain (rest looked up from reference TRBV5-5 and TRBJ2-1): DAGVTQSPTHLIKTRGQQVTLRCSPISGHKSVSWYQQVLGQGPQFIFQYYEKEERGRGNFPDRFSARQFPNYSSELNVNALLLGDSALYLCASSSEGRSSYNEQFFGPGTRLTVL.

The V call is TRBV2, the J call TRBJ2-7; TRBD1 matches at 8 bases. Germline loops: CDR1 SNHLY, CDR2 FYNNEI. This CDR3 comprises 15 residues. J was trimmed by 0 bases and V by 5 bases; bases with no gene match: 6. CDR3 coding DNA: TGTGCCAGCAGTATGGCCGGACAGGGCTCCTACGAGCAGTACTTC. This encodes CASSMAGQGSYEQYF. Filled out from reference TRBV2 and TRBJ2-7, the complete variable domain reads EPEVTQTPSHQVTQMGQEVILRCVPISNHLYFYWYRQILGQKVEFLVSFYNNEISEKSEIFDDQFSVERPDGSNFTLKIRSTKLEDSAMYFCASSMAGQGSYEQYFGPGTRLTVT.

CDR3 in DNA: TGTGCCAGCAGCATGGGCCGGGGGAGCAATGAAAAACTGTTTTTT. Its protein is CASSMGRGSNEKLFF. The chain has TRBV27 and TRBJ1-4; a weak D match, TRBD1 (5 bases). Looked up from germline, CDR1 is MNHEY and CDR2 is SMNVEV (reference sequence). The length of the CDR3 is 15 residues. The V end was cut by 6 bases, the J end by 5 bases, with 16 bases between. Using reference TRBV27 and TRBJ1-4 for the parts outside the CDR3, the full variable domain is EAQVTQNPRYLITVTGKKLTVTCSQNMNHEYMSWYRQDPGLGLRQIYYSMNVEVTDKGDVPEGYKVSRKEKRNFPLILESPSPNQTSLYFCASSMGRGSNEKLFFGSGTQLSVL.

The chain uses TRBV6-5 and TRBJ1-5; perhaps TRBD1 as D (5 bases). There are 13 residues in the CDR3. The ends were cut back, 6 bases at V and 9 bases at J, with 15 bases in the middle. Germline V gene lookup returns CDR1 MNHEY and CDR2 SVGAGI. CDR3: CASRRDPEWPQHF. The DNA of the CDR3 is TGTGCCAGCAGGCGGGACCCCGAGTGGCCCCAGCATTTT.